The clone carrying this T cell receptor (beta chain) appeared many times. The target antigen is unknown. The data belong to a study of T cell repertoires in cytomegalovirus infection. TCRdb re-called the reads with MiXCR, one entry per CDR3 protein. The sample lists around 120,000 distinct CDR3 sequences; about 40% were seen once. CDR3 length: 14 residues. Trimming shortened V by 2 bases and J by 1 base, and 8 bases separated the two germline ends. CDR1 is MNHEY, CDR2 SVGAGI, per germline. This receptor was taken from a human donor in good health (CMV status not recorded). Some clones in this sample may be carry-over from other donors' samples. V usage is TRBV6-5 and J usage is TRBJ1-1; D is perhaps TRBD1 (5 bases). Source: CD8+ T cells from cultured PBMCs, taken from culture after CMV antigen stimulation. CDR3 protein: CASSYGAANTEAFF. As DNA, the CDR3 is TGTGCCAGCAGTTACGGGGCCGCGAACACTGAAGCTTTCTTT.